This T cell receptor beta chain was sequenced in a study of CDR3 diversity in severe acne. TCRdb itself ran the PCR reads through MiXCR, one entry per CDR3 protein. The profile shows roughly 100,000 distinct CDR3 sequences, roughly half of them singletons. The specimen was blood. The TCR sequence derives from a male donor with acne.

DNA of the CDR3: TGTGCCAGCAGCTTAACAGATTTGAACACTGAAGCTTTCTTT. It encodes CASSLTDLNTEAFF. The V and J genes are TRBV7-9 and TRBJ1-1; D ambiguous. V dropped 2 bases and J dropped 0 bases, with 7 bases sitting between them. CDR3 size: 14 residues. Germline lookup yields CDR1 SEHNR and CDR2 FQNEAQ (reference sequence).